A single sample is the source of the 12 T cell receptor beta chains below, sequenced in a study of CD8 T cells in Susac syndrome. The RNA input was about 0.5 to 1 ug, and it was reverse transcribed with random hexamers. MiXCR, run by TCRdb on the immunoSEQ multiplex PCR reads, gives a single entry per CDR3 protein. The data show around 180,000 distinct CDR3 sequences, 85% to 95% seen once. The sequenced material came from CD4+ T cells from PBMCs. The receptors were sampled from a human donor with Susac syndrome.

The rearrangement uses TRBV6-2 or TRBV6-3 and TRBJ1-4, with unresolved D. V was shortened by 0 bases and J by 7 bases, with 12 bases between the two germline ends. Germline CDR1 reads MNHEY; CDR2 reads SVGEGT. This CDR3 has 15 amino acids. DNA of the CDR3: TGTGCCAGCAGTTACTCGGCGGGGAGGAGTGAAAAACTGTTTTTT. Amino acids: CASSYSAGRSEKLFF.

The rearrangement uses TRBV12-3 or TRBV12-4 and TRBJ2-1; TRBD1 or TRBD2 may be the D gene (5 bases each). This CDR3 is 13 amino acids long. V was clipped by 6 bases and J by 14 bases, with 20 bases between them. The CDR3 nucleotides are TGTGCCAGCAGACCGTCAGGCAGGGCAGCGGAGTTCTTC. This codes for CASRPSGRAAEFF.

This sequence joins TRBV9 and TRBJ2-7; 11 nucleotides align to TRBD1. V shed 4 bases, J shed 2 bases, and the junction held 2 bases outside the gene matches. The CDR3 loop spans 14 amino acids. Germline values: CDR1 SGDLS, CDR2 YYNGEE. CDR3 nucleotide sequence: TGTGCCAGCAGCAAGGACAGGGGGCCCTACGAGCAGTACTTC. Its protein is CASSKDRGPYEQYF.

The CDR3 region is CASSRTLFLDTQYF. The CDR3 nucleotides read TGTGCCAGCAGTCGCACCCTCTTCCTAGATACGCAGTATTTT. V and J are TRBV12-3 or TRBV12-4 and TRBJ2-3; D ambiguous. Between the trimmed V and J ends, which lost 5 bases and 5 bases, there was a span of 14 bases. The length of the CDR3 is 14 residues.

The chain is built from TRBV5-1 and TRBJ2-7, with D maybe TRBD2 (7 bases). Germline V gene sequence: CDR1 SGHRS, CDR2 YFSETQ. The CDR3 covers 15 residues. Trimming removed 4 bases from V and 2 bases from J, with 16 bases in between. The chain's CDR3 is CASSNAPGGAYEQYF. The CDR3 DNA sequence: TGCGCCAGCAGCAACGCCCCGGGGGGCGCCTACGAGCAGTACTTC.

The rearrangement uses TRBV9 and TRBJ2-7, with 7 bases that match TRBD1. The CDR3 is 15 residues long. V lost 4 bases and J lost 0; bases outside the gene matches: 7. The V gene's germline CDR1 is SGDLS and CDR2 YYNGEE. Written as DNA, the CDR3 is TGTGCCAGCAGCCCAGAAGGGGGCCCCTCCTACGAGCAGTACTTC. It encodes CASSPEGGPSYEQYF. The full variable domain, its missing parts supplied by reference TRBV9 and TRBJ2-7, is DSGVTQTPKHLITATGQRVTLRCSPRSGDLSVYWYQQSLDQGLQFLIQYYNGEERAKGNILERFSAQQFPDLHSELNLSSLELGDSALYFCASSPEGGPSYEQYFGPGTRLTVT.

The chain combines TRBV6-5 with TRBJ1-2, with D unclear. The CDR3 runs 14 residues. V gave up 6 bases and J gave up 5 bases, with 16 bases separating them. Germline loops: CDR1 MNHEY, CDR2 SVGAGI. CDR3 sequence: CASRGGPEGYGYTF. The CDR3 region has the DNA TGTGCCAGCAGGGGAGGCCCAGAGGGATATGGCTACACCTTC.

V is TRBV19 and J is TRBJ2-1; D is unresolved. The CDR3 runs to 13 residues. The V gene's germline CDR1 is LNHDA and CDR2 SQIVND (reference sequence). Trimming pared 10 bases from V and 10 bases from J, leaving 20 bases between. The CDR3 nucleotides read TGTGCCACCGGCTACCCCGGGCAAAGGGAGCAGTTCTTC. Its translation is CATGYPGQREQFF.

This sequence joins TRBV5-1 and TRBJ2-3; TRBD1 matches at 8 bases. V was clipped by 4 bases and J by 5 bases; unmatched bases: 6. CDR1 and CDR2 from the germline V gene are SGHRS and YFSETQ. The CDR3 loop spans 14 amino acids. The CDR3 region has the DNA TGCGCCAGCAGCCCCGGACAGGGCAGAGATACGCAGTATTTT. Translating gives CASSPGQGRDTQYF.

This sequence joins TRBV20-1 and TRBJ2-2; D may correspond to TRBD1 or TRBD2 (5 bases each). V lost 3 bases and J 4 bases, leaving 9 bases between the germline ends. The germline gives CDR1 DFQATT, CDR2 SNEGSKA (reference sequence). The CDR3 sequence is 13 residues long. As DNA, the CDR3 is TGCAGTGCTAGGGGGGAAATCACCGGGGAGCTGTTTTTT. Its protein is CSARGEITGELFF.

The CDR3 nucleotides are TGTGCCAGCAGCCAACAGGGGACTAGCGGACCCTACAATGAGCAGTTCTTC. Translation: CASSQQGTSGPYNEQFF. The V and J genes are TRBV3-1 and TRBJ2-1; 11 positions agree with TRBD2. Germline CDR1 is LGHDT and CDR2 is YNNKEL (reference sequence). There are 17 residues in the CDR3. V gave up 2 bases and J gave up 2 bases; unmatched junction bases: 5.

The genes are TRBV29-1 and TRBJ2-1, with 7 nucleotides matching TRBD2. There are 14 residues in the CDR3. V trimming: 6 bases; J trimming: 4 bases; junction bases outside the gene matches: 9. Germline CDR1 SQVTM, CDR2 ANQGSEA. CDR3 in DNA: TGCAGCGTCCCCGGGCTAGCGGTATACAATGAGCAGTTCTTC. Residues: CSVPGLAVYNEQFF.